These 13 T cell receptor beta chains were all obtained from the same sample, sequenced in a study of OX40 agonist ivuxolimab in advanced cancers. The protocol was immunoSEQ multiplex PCR, while the TCRdb copy is restricted to in-frame clones and leaves out a portion. The sample carries 53,000 or so clones, about 78% recorded once. The specimen was CD4+ or CD8+ T cells sorted from blood, collected in a trial of the OX40 agonist ivuxolimab. These receptor sequences come from an adult with an advanced solid tumor such as melanoma, head and neck, liver or kidney cancer.

This clone was counted between two and nine times. V gene TRBV6-5 combines with J gene TRBJ1-5; D may be TRBD1 (5 bases). V dropped 5 bases and J dropped 7 bases, with 15 bases sitting between them. Germline CDR1 and CDR2: MNHEY and SVGAGI. This CDR3 comprises 14 residues. The CDR3 loop reads CASSQSDRFQPQHF. The DNA of the CDR3 is TGTGCCAGCAGTCAGAGTGACAGATTCCAGCCCCAGCATTTT.

The chain combines TRBV9 with TRBJ2-6; D is undetermined. The CDR3 contains 15 residues. CDR1 and CDR2 (germline): SGDLS, YYNGEE. Trimming pared 7 bases from V and 0 bases from J, leaving 11 bases between. For the CDR3, the DNA is TGTGCCAGCTCCCAGGTGGGCTCTGGGGCCAACGTCCTGACTTTC. This encodes CASSQVGSGANVLTF.

The CDR3 nucleotides are TGTGCCAGCAGGCGGAGCGGGAGGGCCCTCTTAACCGGGGAGCTGTTTTTT. Residues: CASRRSGRALLTGELFF. The rearrangement uses TRBV7-8 and TRBJ2-2, with 10 bases lining up with TRBD2. The CDR3 is 17 amino acids. Germline lookup yields CDR1 SGHVS and CDR2 FQNEAQ. With V trimmed by 6 bases and J by 5 bases, 12 bases remained unmatched.

CDR3 loop: CASSSISRTSGSTYEQYF. DNA for the CDR3: TGTGCCAGCAGCTCCATAAGCCGGACTAGCGGGAGTACCTACGAGCAGTACTTC. The chain combines TRBV11-2 with TRBJ2-7, with 13 bases matching TRBD2. V gave up 4 bases and J gave up 2 bases; unmatched junction bases: 11. The CDR3 spans 18 residues. Germline V gives CDR1 SGHAT, CDR2 FQNNGV.

This clone was detected once. This chain links TRBV6-1 with TRBJ2-7, with no clear D. Germline-derived CDR1 and CDR2 are MNHNS and SASEGT. V gave up 4 bases and J gave up 0 bases, with 4 bases separating them. This CDR3 contains 12 residues. CDR3 sequence: CASSAHSYEQYF. CDR3 in DNA: TGTGCCAGCAGTGCCCACTCCTACGAGCAGTACTTC.

The chain links TRBV5-1 to TRBJ1-2, with D uncertain. The CDR3 length is 13 residues. Trimming cost V 4 bases and J 8 bases, with 15 bases left between them. Germline lookup yields CDR1 SGHRS and CDR2 YFSETQ. CDR3 in DNA: TGCGCCAGCAGCAGGGTCCCGCCGGGCGGCTACACCTTC. It codes for CASSRVPPGGYTF.

CDR3 sequence reads: CASSLGQGSPSGQYF. The CDR3 nucleotides read TGTGCCAGCAGCTTAGGACAGGGGTCCCCCTCTGGGCAGTACTTC. The rearrangement links TRBV7-8 to TRBJ2-7, with 8 bases fitting TRBD1. With 1 base clipped from V and 9 bases from J, the junction kept 11 bases outside the gene matches. Per the germline V gene, CDR1 is SGHVS and CDR2 is FQNEAQ. CDR3 length: 15 residues.

This clone appeared a few times. V usage is TRBV5-1 and J usage is TRBJ1-6; TRBD1 matches at 10 bases. The ends lost 7 bases at V and 8 bases at J; junction bases unmatched: 6. The CDR3 length is 14 residues. The germline V gene has CDR1 SGHRS and CDR2 YFSETQ. CDR3 in DNA: TGCGCCAGCTCTCCGGGACAGGGGCATTCACCCCTCCACTTT. This gives the protein CASSPGQGHSPLHF.

The chain employs TRBV19 and TRBJ2-1; D not resolved. Germline CDR1 is LNHDA and CDR2 is SQIVND (reference sequence). CDR3 length: 15 amino acids. V gave up 7 bases and J gave up 1 base, with 14 bases separating them. CDR3 amino acids: CASTVGLLSYNEQFF. CDR3 coding DNA: TGTGCCAGTACCGTGGGGTTACTATCCTACAATGAGCAGTTCTTC.

The chain has TRBV27 and TRBJ2-2; D gene ambiguous. CDR1 MNHEY and CDR2 SMNVEV come from the germline V gene (reference sequence). The CDR3 is 20 residues long. V shed 4 bases and J shed 3 bases, with 27 bases lying between them. The CDR3 coding sequence is TGTGCCAGCAGTTCGCTCCAGCCCCTGGGGTTACGGTGGTACACCGGGGAGCTGTTTTTT. The encoded protein is CASSSLQPLGLRWYTGELFF.

V is TRBV6-5 and J is TRBJ2-7; no reliable D call. The CDR3 length is 12 residues. CDR1 MNHEY and CDR2 SVGAGI come from the germline V gene. V lost 0 bases and J lost 8, with 8 bases in between. The chain's CDR3 is CASSYSSAQQYF. Here the CDR3 DNA reads TGTGCCAGCAGTTACTCGTCGGCGCAGCAGTACTTC.

DNA of the CDR3: TGTGCCAGCAGCGCCCGGACTAGCGGGAGTGGCAATGAGCAGTTCTTC. Encoded protein: CASSARTSGSGNEQFF. The chain links TRBV7-3 to TRBJ2-1; TRBD2 matches 13 bases. Germline V gene sequence: CDR1 SGHTA, CDR2 FQGTGA. V shed 5 bases, J shed 6 bases, and the junction held 7 bases outside the gene matches. There are 16 residues in the CDR3.

This sequence joins TRBV2 and TRBJ2-3; 7 positions agree with TRBD2. The CDR3 loop spans 18 amino acids. The V and J ends lost 5 bases and 3 bases, in that order; junction bases with no gene match: 17. Looked up from germline, CDR1 is SNHLY and CDR2 is FYNNEI. CDR3 DNA sequence: TGTGCCAGCAGTCCCTTCTTGATATCAGCGGGACTTACAGATACGCAGTATTTT. This encodes CASSPFLISAGLTDTQYF.